The 19 T cell receptor beta chains below all came from one sample that was sequenced in a study of PD-1 blockade in classical Hodgkin lymphoma (dated by TCRdb to about 2020). Library preparation used the immunoSEQ multiplex PCR assay. Imported from immuneACCESS, the table was reduced by TCRdb to in-frame sequences with V and J called. These copies leave out some clones; in studies compared against another copy, an unresolved V gene accounts for under half, and the cause of the remainder is not known. The sample table contains about 43,000 clones; only one count was recorded for approximately 72% of them. Of the sample, 2.5% to 3% falls within the top ten clones. Read against the paper, the sample's time point label means: cycle 2 day 1 (C2D1) of nivolumab. Every trial patient had relapsed after autologous stem cell transplantation, and cohorts A, B and C differed in prior brentuximab vedotin exposure.

The sample here was peripheral blood mononuclear cells (PBMCs), taken before the second cycle of nivolumab. The receptors come from a human donor with classical Hodgkin lymphoma.

The sample holds a few counts of this clone. CDR3 residues: CAWRLGTEAFF. The CDR3 DNA is TGTGCCTGGAGATTGGGCACTGAAGCTTTCTTT. This rearrangement joins TRBV30 to TRBJ1-1; no definite D call. In germline, CDR1 is GTSNPN, CDR2 SVGIG (reference sequence). The V end lost 3 bases, the J end lost 4 bases, and 6 bases lay between the germline ends. The CDR3 runs to 11 residues.

V usage is TRBV19 and J usage is TRBJ2-7, with 8 bases fitting TRBD1. V dropped 4 bases and J dropped 2; count of bases not matched to a gene: 4. From germline, CDR1 is LNHDA and CDR2 SQIVND (reference sequence). This CDR3 comprises 14 residues. The CDR3 DNA reads as TGTGCCAGTAGTAGGGAGACAGGGGCCTACGAGCAGTACTTC. The encoded protein is CASSRETGAYEQYF.

The CDR3 is CASTGGGDEQFF. CDR3 DNA: TGTGCCAGCACCGGGGGAGGCGATGAGCAGTTCTTC. V and J are TRBV27 and TRBJ2-1; D perhaps matches TRBD2 (6 bases). Trimming shortened V by 7 bases and J by 8 bases, and 12 bases separated the two germline ends. The CDR3 runs to 12 residues. Germline CDR1 reads MNHEY; CDR2 reads SMNVEV (reference sequence).

The chain has TRBV25-1 and TRBJ1-2; D may be TRBD1 (5 bases). Trimming took off 1 base at V and 8 bases at J, with 17 bases between the two ends. The germline V gene encodes CDR1 MGHDK and CDR2 SYGVNS. This CDR3 has 15 amino acids. In DNA form, the CDR3 reads TGTGCCAGCAGTGAATTTGGAAGGGCAAGGGACGGCTACACCTTC. As protein: CASSEFGRARDGYTF.

This chain joins TRBV5-6 and TRBJ1-1; TRBD1 matches 9 bases. The CDR3 is 15 amino acids. CDR1 is SGHDT and CDR2 is YYEEEE in the germline V gene. Germline trimming cut 0 bases from V and 3 bases from J; bases unmatched to any gene: 3. In DNA, the CDR3 is TGTGCCAGCAGCTTGGTTGACAGGGGGTACACTGAAGCTTTCTTT. It encodes CASSLVDRGYTEAFF.

The rearrangement links TRBV7-9 to TRBJ1-1, with D perhaps matching TRBD1 (6 bases). This CDR3 region has 12 residues. V was cut by 5 bases and J by 8 bases, with 12 bases left in between. Germline V lookup: CDR1 SEHNR, CDR2 FQNEAQ (reference sequence). CDR3 region: CASSGGQREAFF. CDR3 DNA sequence: TGTGCCAGCAGCGGCGGACAGCGCGAAGCTTTCTTT. The entire variable domain, with the rest obtained from reference TRBV7-9 and TRBJ1-1, is as follows: DTGVSQNPRHKITKRGQNVTFRCDPISEHNRLYWYRQTLGQGPEFLTYFQNEAQLEKSRLLSDRFSAERPKGSFSTLEIQRTEQGDSAMYLCASSGGQREAFFGQGTRLTVV.

The rearrangement uses TRBV12-5 and TRBJ1-5, with D possibly being TRBD1 (5 bases). V lost 1 base to trimming and J lost 2 bases, with 15 bases between them. The CDR3 totals 17 residues. Germline V gene lookup returns CDR1 LGHNT and CDR2 FRNRAP. CDR3 sequence: CASGLGQGSGGNQPQHF. CDR3 in DNA: TGTGCTAGTGGTTTGGGCCAGGGTTCGGGTGGCAATCAGCCCCAGCATTTT.

The CDR3 coding sequence is TGTGCCAGCAGACCCACGGGGGGACTAGCCTGGAGCGGGGAGCTGTTTTTT. This encodes CASRPTGGLAWSGELFF. The chain is built from TRBV28 and TRBJ2-2, with 9 bases identical to TRBD2. The junction had 15 bases not matched to a gene; V was cut back by 6 bases and J by 7 bases. The CDR3 is 17 residues long. Germline V gives CDR1 MDHEN, CDR2 SYDVKM.

This rearrangement joins TRBV9 to TRBJ2-1; perhaps TRBD2 as D (6 bases). Between the trimmed V and J ends, which lost 4 bases and 2 bases, there was a span of 13 bases. Germline V gives CDR1 SGDLS, CDR2 YYNGEE. The CDR3 totals 15 residues. The CDR3 DNA reads as TGTGCCAGCAGCTTGAGCGGGTCAACCTACAATGAGCAGTTCTTC. Encoded protein: CASSLSGSTYNEQFF.

The chain links TRBV27 to TRBJ1-5, with D maybe TRBD1 (6 bases). Germline CDR1 and CDR2: MNHEY and SMNVEV (reference sequence). Trimming cost V 8 bases and J 3 bases, with 11 bases left between them. The CDR3 covers 13 residues. The CDR3 DNA reads TGTGCCAGCCGGGAGGGGGTCAATCAGCCCCAGCATTTT. Translated: CASREGVNQPQHF.

The chain links TRBV9 to TRBJ1-2, with TRBD1 matching over 8 bases. This CDR3 has 13 amino acids. The germline V gene encodes CDR1 SGDLS and CDR2 YYNGEE. J lost 6 bases, V lost 4 bases, and 5 bases had no gene match. CDR3 loop: CASSPGQDHGYTF. The CDR3 bases are TGTGCCAGCAGCCCGGGACAGGACCATGGCTACACCTTC. Drawing the rest from reference TRBV9 and TRBJ1-2, the complete variable domain is DSGVTQTPKHLITATGQRVTLRCSPRSGDLSVYWYQQSLDQGLQFLIQYYNGEERAKGNILERFSAQQFPDLHSELNLSSLELGDSALYFCASSPGQDHGYTFGSGTRLTVV.

V gene TRBV7-9 combines with J gene TRBJ1-1, with D unclear. The CDR3 totals 13 residues. Germline assignment: CDR1 SEHNR and CDR2 FQNEAQ (reference sequence). Trimming stripped 0 bases from V and 8 bases from J, with 10 bases between. The CDR3 bases are TGTGCCAGCAGCTTAGCTGGATCCCCAGAAGCTTTCTTT. It yields the protein CASSLAGSPEAFF.

The chain is built from TRBV9 and TRBJ2-7; TRBD2 agrees at 7 bases. The CDR3 is 16 amino acids. The ends lost 3 bases at V and 0 bases at J; junction bases unmatched: 9. Germline CDR1 SGDLS, CDR2 YYNGEE. For the CDR3, the DNA is TGTGCCAGCAGCGCTCCTAGCGGAAGAGACTCCTACGAGCAGTACTTC. It encodes CASSAPSGRDSYEQYF.

The V and J genes are TRBV7-8 and TRBJ2-1, with 12 nucleotides matching TRBD2. Germline loops: CDR1 SGHVS, CDR2 FQNEAQ. Germline trimming cut 5 bases from V and 7 bases from J; bases unmatched to any gene: 15. The CDR3 has 18 amino acids. CDR3 in DNA: TGTGCCAGCAGCCCCCGACGGACAGGACTAGCGGGGAGTAATGAGCAGTTCTTC. This codes for CASSPRRTGLAGSNEQFF.

This clone was counted between two and nine times. The chain is built from TRBV28 and TRBJ2-7; the match to TRBD2 covers 8 bases. V lost 10 bases to trimming and J lost 3 bases; unmatched junction nucleotides: 8. Per germline, CDR1 MDHEN and CDR2 SYDVKM. The CDR3 runs 13 residues. CDR3 nucleotide sequence: TGTGCCACCTCCGGGCGGGGGGACTACGAGCAGTACTTC. Encoded protein: CATSGRGDYEQYF. Looking up the rest from reference TRBV28 and TRBJ2-7 gives the full variable domain: DVKVTQSSRYLVKRTGEKVFLECVQDMDHENMFWYRQDPGLGLRLIYFSYDVKMKEKGDIPEGYSVSREKKERFSLILESASTNQTSMYLCATSGRGDYEQYFGPGTRLTVT.

V usage is TRBV15 and J usage is TRBJ2-1; 10 bases map to TRBD1. In germline, CDR1 is LNHNV, CDR2 YYDKDF (reference sequence). The CDR3 spans 17 residues. V lost 0 bases to trimming and J lost 4 bases; unmatched junction nucleotides: 6. CDR3 nucleotide sequence: TGTGCCACCAGCAGAGATCTGGGGACAGGGGAATACAATGAGCAGTTCTTC. It specifies CATSRDLGTGEYNEQFF.

The chain links TRBV7-3 to TRBJ2-1; weak D call: TRBD1 (6 bases). Germline V gene data show CDR1 as SGHTA and CDR2 as FQGTGA. The CDR3 sequence is 14 residues long. Deletions cut 5 bases from V and 6 bases from J, with 14 bases between. The CDR3 here is CASSPQGVGNEQFF. The CDR3 DNA sequence: TGTGCCAGCAGCCCACAGGGTGTTGGCAATGAGCAGTTCTTC.

This clone was counted between two and nine times. The rearrangement uses TRBV30 and TRBJ1-6; 9 bases match TRBD1. Losses at the gene ends were 5 bases for V and 9 bases for J; bases not matched to a gene: 5. Germline assignment: CDR1 GTSNPN and CDR2 SVGIG (reference sequence). CDR3 length: 13 residues. The CDR3 nucleotides read TGTGCCTGGGGGGGACAGGGCCCTTCACCCCTCCACTTT. The encoded protein is CAWGGQGPSPLHF. Drawing the rest from reference TRBV30 and TRBJ1-6, the complete variable domain is SQTIHQWPATLVQPVGSPLSLECTVEGTSNPNLYWYRQAAGRGLQLLFYSVGIGQISSEVPQNLSASRPQDRQFILSSKKLLLSDSGFYLCAWGGQGPSPLHFGNGTRLTVT.

The V and J genes are TRBV30 and TRBJ1-1; perhaps TRBD1 as D (6 bases). Germline V gene sequence: CDR1 GTSNPN, CDR2 SVGIG (reference sequence). The CDR3 loop spans 11 amino acids. V lost 3 bases and J lost 7, with 9 bases in between. The CDR3 spells CAWRTGFEAFF. CDR3 in DNA: TGTGCCTGGAGAACAGGGTTTGAAGCTTTCTTT.